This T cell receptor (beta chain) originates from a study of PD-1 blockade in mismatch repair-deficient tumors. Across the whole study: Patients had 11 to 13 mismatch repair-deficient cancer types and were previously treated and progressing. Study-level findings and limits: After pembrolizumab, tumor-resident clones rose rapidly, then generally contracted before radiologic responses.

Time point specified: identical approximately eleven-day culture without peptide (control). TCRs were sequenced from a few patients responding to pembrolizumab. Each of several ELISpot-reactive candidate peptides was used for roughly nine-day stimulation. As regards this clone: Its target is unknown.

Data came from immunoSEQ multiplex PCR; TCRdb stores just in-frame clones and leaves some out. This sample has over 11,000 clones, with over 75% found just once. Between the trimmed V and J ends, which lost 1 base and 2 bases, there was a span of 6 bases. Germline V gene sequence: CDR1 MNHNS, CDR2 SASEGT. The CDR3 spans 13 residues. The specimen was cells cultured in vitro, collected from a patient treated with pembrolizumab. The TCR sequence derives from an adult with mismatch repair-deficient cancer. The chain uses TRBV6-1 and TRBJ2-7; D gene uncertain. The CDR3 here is CASSEVGTYEQYF. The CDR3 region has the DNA TGTGCCAGCAGTGAAGTAGGGACCTACGAGCAGTACTTC.